The rows below give T cell receptor beta chains drawn from one sample of a study of cytomegalovirus exposure and HLA in healthy donors. Only in-frame clones appear in the TCRdb table, and some are missing; sequencing was by immunoSEQ multiplex PCR. In the table there are roughly 71,000 clones, roughly 81% of which are singletons. Sequenced sample: PBMCs. The source is a human donor in good health. Both conserved end residues are part of each CDR3. D genes are given only for firm matches. The size of a clone is reported for some rows only, either as once, few or many, or as a class for expanded clones.

size: few; D: NA; V: TRBV14; J: TRBJ2-7; DNA: TGTGCCAGCAGCCAAGTTACCAGGGGTAACCCCTACGAGCAGTACTTC; CDR3: CASSQVTRGNPYEQYF
size: NA; D: NA; V: TRBV13; J: TRBJ2-1; DNA: TGTGCCAGCAGCTTAGGGGGGGGAATAGACAATGAGCAGTTCTTC; CDR3: CASSLGGGIDNEQFF
size: NA; D: NA; V: TRBV9; J: TRBJ2-6; DNA: TGTGCCAGCAGCGTAACAGGGACCAGCTCTGGGGCCAACGTCCTGACTTTC; CDR3: CASSVTGTSSGANVLTF
size: NA; D: NA; V: TRBV12-2; J: TRBJ2-7; DNA: TGTGCAAGTCGCCGAGGCACAGGGGGGTGTCTAAGGTACGAGCAGTACTTC; CDR3: CASRRGTGGCLRYEQYF
size: NA; D: TRBD1; V: TRBV5-1; J: TRBJ1-5; DNA: TGCGCCAGCAGCTTGGGACAGGGTCAGCCCCAGCATTTT; CDR3: CASSLGQGQPQHF
size: NA; D: TRBD1; V: TRBV6-1; J: TRBJ1-3; DNA: TGTGCCAGCAGTGGGCGACAGGGGCCAGGAAACACCATATATTTT; CDR3: CASSGRQGPGNTIYF
size: NA; D: NA; V: TRBV10-1; J: TRBJ1-4; DNA: TGCGCCAGCAGCCCAAACGGAGACGGTCCTAGTGAAAAACTGTTTTTT; CDR3: CASSPNGDGPSEKLFF
size: NA; D: TRBD1; V: TRBV30; J: TRBJ1-2; DNA: TGTGCCTACGACAGGGAATACTATGGCTACACCTTC; CDR3: CAYDREYYGYTF
size: NA; D: TRBD1; V: TRBV28; J: TRBJ2-3; DNA: TGTGCCATCAAGGAGGGGACAGGGTGGGGGACAGATACGCAGTATTTT; CDR3: CAIKEGTGWGTDTQYF
size: NA; D: NA; V: TRBV9; J: TRBJ1-2; DNA: TGTGCCAGCAGCGTAGAAGGGGCGCGCTACACCTTC; CDR3: CASSVEGARYTF
size: NA; D: TRBD1; V: TRBV9; J: TRBJ1-1; DNA: TGTGCCAGCAGCGTCGCGCCGGGACAGATGAACACTGAAGCTTTCTTT; CDR3: CASSVAPGQMNTEAFF
size: NA; D: NA; V: TRBV28; J: TRBJ1-2; DNA: TGTGCCAGCAGCCCGAGGGGGTTCCTATCATATGGCTACACCTTC; CDR3: CASSPRGFLSYGYTF
size: NA; D: NA; V: TRBV14; J: TRBJ1-1; DNA: TGTGCCAGCAGGACCCCTAGGTTCGGTGACACTGAAGCTTTCTTT; CDR3: CASRTPRFGDTEAFF
size: NA; D: NA; V: TRBV30; J: TRBJ2-1; DNA: TGTGCCTGGAGGGGACGGGAGAACAATGAGCAGTTCTTC; CDR3: CAWRGRENNEQFF
size: few; D: TRBD2; V: TRBV5-8; J: TRBJ2-1; DNA: TGTGCCAGCAGCCCCGGGACTAGCGGGTTTTACAATGAGCAGTTCTTC; CDR3: CASSPGTSGFYNEQFF
size: NA; D: NA; V: TRBV5-1; J: TRBJ1-5; DNA: TGCGCCAGCAGCTGGAGGAAGCCCCAGCATTTT; CDR3: CASSWRKPQHF
size: NA; D: NA; V: TRBV9; J: TRBJ1-2; DNA: TGTGCCAGCAGCTCACAGGGCACAGGGAATAACTATGGCTACACCTTC; CDR3: CASSSQGTGNNYGYTF
size: NA; D: TRBD1; V: TRBV7-8; J: TRBJ1-2; DNA: TGTGCCAGCAGCCTACAGGGGGCTGGTGGCTACACCTTC; CDR3: CASSLQGAGGYTF
size: NA; D: NA; V: TRBV19; J: TRBJ1-2; DNA: TGTGCCAGTAGTAACCCAACAGGGTCCCTCGATGGCTACACCTTC; CDR3: CASSNPTGSLDGYTF
size: NA; D: TRBD2; V: TRBV10-3; J: TRBJ2-1; DNA: TGTGCCATCAGTGATCGGGCTAGCGGTAATGAGCAGTTCTTC; CDR3: CAISDRASGNEQFF
size: NA; D: NA; V: TRBV5-1; J: TRBJ2-3; DNA: TGCGCCAGCAGCTTCGGACAAGTCACAGATACGCAGTATTTT; CDR3: CASSFGQVTDTQYF
size: NA; D: NA; V: TRBV2; J: TRBJ2-6; DNA: TGTGCCAGCAGAGACAACCTCTCTGGGGCCAACGTCCTGACTTTC; CDR3: CASRDNLSGANVLTF
size: NA; D: NA; V: TRBV11-2; J: TRBJ2-3; DNA: TGTGCCAGCAGCCCCCTCCGAGGGAGGACTAGCACAGATACGCAGTATTTT; CDR3: CASSPLRGRTSTDTQYF
size: NA; D: NA; V: TRBV1; J: TRBJ2-7; DNA: TGCACCAGCAGCCAAGGTCTAGCGGGAGGGGGCGAGCAGTACTTC; CDR3: CTSSQGLAGGGEQYF
size: NA; D: TRBD2; V: TRBV4-2; J: TRBJ2-2; DNA: TGTGCCAGCAGCCAAGTCAGAGGAGCGGGAGGGGGAAACACCGGGGAGCTGTTTTTT; CDR3: CASSQVRGAGGGNTGELFF
size: NA; D: TRBD2; V: TRBV7-9; J: TRBJ2-5; DNA: TGTGCCAGCAGTAGGTCTAGCGGGGAGACCCAGTACTTC; CDR3: CASSRSSGETQYF
size: NA; D: TRBD1; V: TRBV19; J: TRBJ2-2; DNA: TGTGCCAGCCAGGACAGGGGGGATATCACCGGGGAGCTGTTTTTT; CDR3: CASQDRGDITGELFF
size: NA; D: TRBD1; V: TRBV19; J: TRBJ1-2; DNA: TGTGCCAGTAGTAGGACAGGGGCCGATGGCTACACCTTC; CDR3: CASSRTGADGYTF
size: NA; D: NA; V: TRBV7-8; J: TRBJ2-7; DNA: TGTGCCAGCAGCTTATCTAGTAGCTCCTACGAGCAGTACTTC; CDR3: CASSLSSSSYEQYF
size: NA; D: NA; V: TRBV29-1; J: TRBJ1-2; DNA: TGCAGCGTTGAATACAGTGGCGGCTACACCTTC; CDR3: CSVEYSGGYTF
size: few; D: NA; V: TRBV20-1; J: TRBJ1-1; DNA: TGCAGTGCTCCCAGGGTCACTGAAGCTTTCTTT; CDR3: CSAPRVTEAFF
size: medium-sized; D: NA; V: TRBV7-9; J: TRBJ1-2; DNA: TGTGCCAGCAGCTTAAGCGGCCAGCCCCCAGACACCTTC; CDR3: CASSLSGQPPDTF
size: NA; D: NA; V: TRBV2; J: TRBJ1-5; DNA: TGTGCCAGCAGGACAGATAGCAATCAGCCCCAGCATTTT; CDR3: CASRTDSNQPQHF
size: NA; D: NA; V: TRBV28; J: TRBJ1-5; DNA: TGTGCCAGCAGCTCGGACAGCAGCAATCAGCCCCAGCATTTT; CDR3: CASSSDSSNQPQHF
size: NA; D: NA; V: TRBV29-1; J: TRBJ2-1; DNA: TGCAGCGTACCTAGGAGCGGACACAATGAGCAGTTCTTC; CDR3: CSVPRSGHNEQFF
size: few; D: NA; V: TRBV5-4; J: TRBJ2-7; DNA: TGTGCCAGCAGTTTTACAGATGGAGGGGAGCAGTACTTC; CDR3: CASSFTDGGEQYF
size: NA; D: NA; V: TRBV2; J: TRBJ1-1; DNA: TGTGCCAGCAGATCAGGGGCGAACACTGAAGCTTTCTTT; CDR3: CASRSGANTEAFF
size: NA; D: TRBD2; V: TRBV7-6; J: TRBJ2-7; DNA: TGTGCCAGCAGCTTAGAAAAGGGACTAGAGGCCGAGCAGTACTTC; CDR3: CASSLEKGLEAEQYF
size: NA; D: NA; V: TRBV7-2; J: TRBJ2-3; DNA: TGTGCCAGCAGCAAGCCCAGCACAGATACGCAGTATTTT; CDR3: CASSKPSTDTQYF
size: NA; D: NA; V: TRBV30; J: TRBJ1-5; DNA: TGTGCCTGGAGTCCCGGCTCAGGTCAGCCCCAGCATTTT; CDR3: CAWSPGSGQPQHF
size: NA; D: NA; V: TRBV27; J: TRBJ2-3; DNA: TGTGCCAGCACAGGAGGGGTACATACGCAGTATTTT; CDR3: CASTGGVHTQYF
size: NA; D: NA; V: TRBV2; J: TRBJ1-5; DNA: TGTGCCAGCAAACCGTTGAGAGATCAGCCCCAGCATTTT; CDR3: CASKPLRDQPQHF
size: few; D: NA; V: TRBV7-6; J: TRBJ2-5; DNA: TGTGCCAGCAGCTTAGGCGGCACCAAAGAGACCCAGTACTTC; CDR3: CASSLGGTKETQYF
size: NA; D: NA; V: TRBV7-8; J: TRBJ2-7; DNA: TGTGCCAGCAGCTCACTTGACGAGCAGTACTTC; CDR3: CASSSLDEQYF
size: NA; D: TRBD2; V: TRBV27; J: TRBJ2-1; DNA: TGTGCCAGCAGTTTAGGGCTAGCGGGGTTCAATGAGCAGTTCTTC; CDR3: CASSLGLAGFNEQFF
size: NA; D: TRBD1; V: TRBV2; J: TRBJ1-1; DNA: TGTGCCAGCAGGGAAAGGACAGGAGGCACTGAAGCTTTCTTT; CDR3: CASRERTGGTEAFF
size: NA; D: NA; V: TRBV10-3; J: TRBJ1-1; DNA: TGTGCCATCAGTGAGCAGGGAATGGGCACTGAAGCTTTCTTT; CDR3: CAISEQGMGTEAFF
size: NA; D: NA; V: TRBV6-1; J: TRBJ2-7; DNA: TGTGCCAGCAGTGTAGAACTCGAGGCAACCTACGAGCAGTACTTC; CDR3: CASSVELEATYEQYF